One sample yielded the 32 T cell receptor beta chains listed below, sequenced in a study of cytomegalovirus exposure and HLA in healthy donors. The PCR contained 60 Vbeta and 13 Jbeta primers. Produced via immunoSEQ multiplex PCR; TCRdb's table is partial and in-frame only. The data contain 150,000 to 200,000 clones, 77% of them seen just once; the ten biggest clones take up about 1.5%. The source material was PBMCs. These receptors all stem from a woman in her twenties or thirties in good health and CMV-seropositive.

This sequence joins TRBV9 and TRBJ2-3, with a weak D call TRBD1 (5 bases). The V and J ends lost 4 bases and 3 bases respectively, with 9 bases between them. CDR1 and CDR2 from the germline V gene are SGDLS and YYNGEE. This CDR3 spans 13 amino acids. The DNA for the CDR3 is TGTGCCAGCAGCAGCCCAGGGACAGATACGCAGTATTTT. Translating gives CASSSPGTDTQYF.

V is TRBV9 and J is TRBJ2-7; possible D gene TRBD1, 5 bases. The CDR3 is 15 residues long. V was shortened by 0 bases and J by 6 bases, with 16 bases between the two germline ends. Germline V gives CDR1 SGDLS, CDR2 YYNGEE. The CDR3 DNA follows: TGTGCCAGCAGCGTAGGGACACAGGTTGTTCGCGAGCAGTACTTC. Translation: CASSVGTQVVREQYF. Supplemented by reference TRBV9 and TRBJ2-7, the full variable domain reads DSGVTQTPKHLITATGQRVTLRCSPRSGDLSVYWYQQSLDQGLQFLIQYYNGEERAKGNILERFSAQQFPDLHSELNLSSLELGDSALYFCASSVGTQVVREQYFGPGTRLTVT.

The CDR3 DNA is TGTGCCAGCAGCTGGGACACCACCTACGAGCAGTACTTC. Its protein is CASSWDTTYEQYF. The chain employs TRBV7-9 and TRBJ2-7, with a weak D call TRBD1 (6 bases). V lost 4 bases, J lost 2 bases, and 9 bases lay in between. CDR1 is SEHNR, CDR2 FQNEAQ, per germline (reference sequence). This CDR3 region has 13 residues.

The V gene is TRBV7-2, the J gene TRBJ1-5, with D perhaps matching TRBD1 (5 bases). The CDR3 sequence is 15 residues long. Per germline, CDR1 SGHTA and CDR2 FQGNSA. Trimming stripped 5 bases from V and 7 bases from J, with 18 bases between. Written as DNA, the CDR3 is TGTGCCAGCAGCCCCACCCTCGCCGGGGGACAGCCCCAGCATTTT. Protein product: CASSPTLAGGQPQHF.

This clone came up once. The CDR3, as DNA: TGTGCCAGCAGCTTAAGCCAGGGGACAGGTCAATACAATGAGCAGTTCTTC. This encodes CASSLSQGTGQYNEQFF. This chain uses TRBV11-2 with TRBJ2-1; 8 positions match TRBD1. The CDR3 runs to 17 residues. Germline-derived CDR1 and CDR2 are SGHAT and FQNNGV. J was trimmed by 4 bases and V by 2 bases; bases with no gene match: 10.

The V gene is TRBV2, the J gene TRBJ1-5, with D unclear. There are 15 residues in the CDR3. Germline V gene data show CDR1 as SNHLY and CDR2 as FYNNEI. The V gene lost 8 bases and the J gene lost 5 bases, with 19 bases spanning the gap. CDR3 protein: CASVRLGGSDQPQHF. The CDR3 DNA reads TGTGCCAGCGTCCGATTAGGCGGGAGCGATCAGCCCCAGCATTTT.

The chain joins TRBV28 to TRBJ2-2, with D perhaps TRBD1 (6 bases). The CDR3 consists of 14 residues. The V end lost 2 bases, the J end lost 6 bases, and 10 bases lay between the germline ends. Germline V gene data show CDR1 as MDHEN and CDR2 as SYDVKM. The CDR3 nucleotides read TGTGCCAGCAGTTTACTAGGGGGTCCCGGGGAGCTGTTTTTT. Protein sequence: CASSLLGGPGELFF.

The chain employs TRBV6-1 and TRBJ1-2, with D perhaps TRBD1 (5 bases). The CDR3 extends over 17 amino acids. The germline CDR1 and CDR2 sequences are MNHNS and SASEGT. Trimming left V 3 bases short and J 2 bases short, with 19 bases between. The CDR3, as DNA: TGTGCCAGCAGTGACGGTCGGGGGAACCCTGGAAACTATGGCTACACCTTC. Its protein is CASSDGRGNPGNYGYTF.

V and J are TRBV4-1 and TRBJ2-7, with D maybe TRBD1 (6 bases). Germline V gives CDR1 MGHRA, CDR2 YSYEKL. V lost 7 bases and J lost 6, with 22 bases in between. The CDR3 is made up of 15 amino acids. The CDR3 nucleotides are TGCGCCAGCAACTCGATGGGAAGGGGGTTGGGCGAGCAGTACTTC. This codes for CASNSMGRGLGEQYF.

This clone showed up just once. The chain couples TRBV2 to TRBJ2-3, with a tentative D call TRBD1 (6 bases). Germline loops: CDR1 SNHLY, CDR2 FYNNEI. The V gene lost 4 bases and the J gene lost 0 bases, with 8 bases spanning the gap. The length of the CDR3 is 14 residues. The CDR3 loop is CASSVDSSTDTQYF. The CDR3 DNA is TGTGCCAGCAGTGTGGACAGTAGCACAGATACGCAGTATTTT.

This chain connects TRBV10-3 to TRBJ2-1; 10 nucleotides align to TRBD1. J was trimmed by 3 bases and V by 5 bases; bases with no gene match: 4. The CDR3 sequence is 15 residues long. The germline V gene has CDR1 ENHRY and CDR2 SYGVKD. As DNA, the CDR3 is TGTGCCATCAGTTCGACAGGGGGCGACTACAATGAGCAGTTCTTC. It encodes CAISSTGGDYNEQFF.

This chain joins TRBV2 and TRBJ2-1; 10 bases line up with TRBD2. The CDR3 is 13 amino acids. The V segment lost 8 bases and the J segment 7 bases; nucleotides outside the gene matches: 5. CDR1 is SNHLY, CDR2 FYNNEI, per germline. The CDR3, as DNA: TGTGCCAGCGTCCTAGCGGGAGAAAATGAGCAGTTCTTC. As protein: CASVLAGENEQFF.

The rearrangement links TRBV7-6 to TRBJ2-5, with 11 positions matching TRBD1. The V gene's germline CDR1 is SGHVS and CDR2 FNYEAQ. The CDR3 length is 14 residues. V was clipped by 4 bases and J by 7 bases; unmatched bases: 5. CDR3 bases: TGTGCCAGCAGCTCTGGACAGGGGGCCCGGACCCAGTACTTC. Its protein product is CASSSGQGARTQYF.

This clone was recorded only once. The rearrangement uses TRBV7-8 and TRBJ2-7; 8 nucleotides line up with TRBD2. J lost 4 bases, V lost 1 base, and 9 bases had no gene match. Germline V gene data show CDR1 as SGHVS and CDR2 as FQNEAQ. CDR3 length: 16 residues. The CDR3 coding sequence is TGTGCCAGCAGCTTAGGGGCCAGCGGGAGTGCTTACGAGCAGTACTTC. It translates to CASSLGASGSAYEQYF. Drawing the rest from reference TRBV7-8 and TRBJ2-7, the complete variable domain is GAGVSQSPRYKVAKRGQDVALRCDPISGHVSLFWYQQALGQGPEFLTYFQNEAQLDKSGLPSDRFFAERPEGSVSTLKIQRTQQEDSAVYLCASSLGASGSAYEQYFGPGTRLTVT.

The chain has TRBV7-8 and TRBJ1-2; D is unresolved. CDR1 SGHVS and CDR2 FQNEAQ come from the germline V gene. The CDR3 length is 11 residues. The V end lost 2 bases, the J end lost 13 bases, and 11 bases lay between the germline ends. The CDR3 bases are TGTGCCAGCAGCTTACATGCGGATCCCACCTTC. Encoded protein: CASSLHADPTF.

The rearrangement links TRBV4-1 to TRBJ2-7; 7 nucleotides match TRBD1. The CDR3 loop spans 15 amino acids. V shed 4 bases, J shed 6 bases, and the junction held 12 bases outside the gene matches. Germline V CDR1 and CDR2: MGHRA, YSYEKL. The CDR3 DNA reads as TGCGCCAGCAGCCCACAAGGGGGCGGCGAAGCCGAGCAGTACTTC. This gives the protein CASSPQGGGEAEQYF.

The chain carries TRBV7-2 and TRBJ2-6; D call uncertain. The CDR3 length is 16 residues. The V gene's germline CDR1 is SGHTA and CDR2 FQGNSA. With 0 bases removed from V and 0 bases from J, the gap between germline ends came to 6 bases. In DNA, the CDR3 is TGTGCCAGCAGCTTAGCGAGGAGCTCTGGGGCCAACGTCCTGACTTTC. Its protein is CASSLARSSGANVLTF.

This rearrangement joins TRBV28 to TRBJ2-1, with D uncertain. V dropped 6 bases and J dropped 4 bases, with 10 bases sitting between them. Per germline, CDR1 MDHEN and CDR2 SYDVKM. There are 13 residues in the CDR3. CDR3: CASRIDSYNEQFF. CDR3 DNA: TGTGCCAGCAGGATAGACTCGTACAATGAGCAGTTCTTC.

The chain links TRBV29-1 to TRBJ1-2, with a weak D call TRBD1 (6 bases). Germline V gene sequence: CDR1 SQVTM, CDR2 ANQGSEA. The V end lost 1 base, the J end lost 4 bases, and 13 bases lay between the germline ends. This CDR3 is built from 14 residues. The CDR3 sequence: CSVEGARGGYGYTF. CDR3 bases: TGCAGCGTTGAAGGGGCCAGGGGCGGCTATGGCTACACCTTC.

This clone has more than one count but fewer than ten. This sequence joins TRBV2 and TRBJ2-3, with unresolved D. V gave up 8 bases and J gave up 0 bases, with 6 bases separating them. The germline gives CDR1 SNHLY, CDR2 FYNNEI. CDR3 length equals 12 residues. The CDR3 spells CASSTSTDTQYF. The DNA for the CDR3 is TGTGCCAGCTCAACAAGCACAGATACGCAGTATTTT.

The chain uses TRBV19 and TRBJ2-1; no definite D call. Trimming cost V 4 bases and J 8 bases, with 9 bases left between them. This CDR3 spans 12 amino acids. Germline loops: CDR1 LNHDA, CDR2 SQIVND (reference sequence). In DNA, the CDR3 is TGTGCCAGTAGTACCCTAACCGATGAGCAGTTCTTC. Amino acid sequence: CASSTLTDEQFF.

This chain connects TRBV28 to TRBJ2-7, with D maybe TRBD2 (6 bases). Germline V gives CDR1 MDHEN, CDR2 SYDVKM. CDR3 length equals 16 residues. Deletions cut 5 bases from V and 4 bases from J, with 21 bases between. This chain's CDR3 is CASSAISSVFLYEQYF. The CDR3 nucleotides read TGTGCCAGCAGTGCCATTTCTAGCGTCTTCCTTTACGAGCAGTACTTC.

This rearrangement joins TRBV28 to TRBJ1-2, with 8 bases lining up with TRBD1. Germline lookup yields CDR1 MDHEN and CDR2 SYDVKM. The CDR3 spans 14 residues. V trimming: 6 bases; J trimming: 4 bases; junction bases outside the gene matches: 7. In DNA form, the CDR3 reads TGTGCCAGCAGACGGACAGGGCCTAGCTATGGCTACACCTTC. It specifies CASRRTGPSYGYTF.

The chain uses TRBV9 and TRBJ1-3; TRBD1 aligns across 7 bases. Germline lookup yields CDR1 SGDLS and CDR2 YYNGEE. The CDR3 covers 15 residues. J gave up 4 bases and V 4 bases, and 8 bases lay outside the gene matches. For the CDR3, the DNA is TGTGCCAGCAGCCCTCCACAGGGGTCAGGAAACACCATATATTTT. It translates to CASSPPQGSGNTIYF.

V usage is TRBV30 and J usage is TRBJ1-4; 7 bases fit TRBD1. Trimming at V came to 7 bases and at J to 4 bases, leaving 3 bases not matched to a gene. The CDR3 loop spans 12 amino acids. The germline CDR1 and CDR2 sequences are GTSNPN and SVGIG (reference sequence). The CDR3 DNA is TGTGCCTCGGGACAGTTTAATGAAAAACTGTTTTTT. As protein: CASGQFNEKLFF. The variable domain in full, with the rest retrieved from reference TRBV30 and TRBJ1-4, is SQTIHQWPATLVQPVGSPLSLECTVEGTSNPNLYWYRQAAGRGLQLLFYSVGIGQISSEVPQNLSASRPQDRQFILSSKKLLLSDSGFYLCASGQFNEKLFFGSGTQLSVL.

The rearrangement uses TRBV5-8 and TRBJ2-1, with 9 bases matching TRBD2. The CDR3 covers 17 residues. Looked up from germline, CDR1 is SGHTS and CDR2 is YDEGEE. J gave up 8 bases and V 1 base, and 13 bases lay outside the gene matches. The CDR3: CASSLWRGRAIKDEQFF. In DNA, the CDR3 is TGTGCCAGCAGCTTGTGGCGCGGGAGGGCCATAAAGGATGAGCAGTTCTTC.

The CDR3 region is CASSLEGQGSAGTF. In nucleotides, the CDR3 is TGTGCCAGCAGCTTAGAGGGACAGGGGTCAGCAGGAACCTTC. The gene calls are TRBV7-2 and TRBJ1-2; 10 bases fit TRBD1. This CDR3 is built from 14 residues. V lost 1 base to trimming and J lost 14 bases; unmatched junction nucleotides: 10. Germline values: CDR1 SGHTA, CDR2 FQGNSA. Using reference TRBV7-2 and TRBJ1-2 for the parts outside the CDR3, the full variable domain is GAGVSQSPSNKVTEKGKDVELRCDPISGHTALYWYRQSLGQGLEFLIYFQGNSAPDKSGLPSDRFSAERTGGSVSTLTIQRTQQEDSAVYLCASSLEGQGSAGTFGSGTRLTVV.

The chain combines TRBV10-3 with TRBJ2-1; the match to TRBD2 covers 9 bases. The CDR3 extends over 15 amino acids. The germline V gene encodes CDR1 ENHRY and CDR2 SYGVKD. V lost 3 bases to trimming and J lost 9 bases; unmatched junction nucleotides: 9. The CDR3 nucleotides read TGTGCCATCAGTGAAGGGCGGGAGGGCCCGGGTGAGCAGTTCTTC. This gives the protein CAISEGREGPGEQFF.

The CDR3 DNA reads as TGTGCCAGCAAGGGGACACCCAGGGGGAATGAGCAGTTCTTC. Its translation is CASKGTPRGNEQFF. The chain is built from TRBV6-1 and TRBJ2-1; 7 bases map to TRBD1. Germline values: CDR1 MNHNS, CDR2 SASEGT. The length of the CDR3 is 14 residues. V shed 7 bases and J 7 bases; nucleotides not matched to a gene: 10.

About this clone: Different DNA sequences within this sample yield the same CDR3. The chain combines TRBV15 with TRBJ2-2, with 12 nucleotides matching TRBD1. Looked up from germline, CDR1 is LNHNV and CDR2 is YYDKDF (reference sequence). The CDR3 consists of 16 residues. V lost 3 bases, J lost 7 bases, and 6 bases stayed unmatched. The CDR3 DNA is TGTGCCACCAGCAGGGGGACAGGGGGCTTTAGCGGGGAGCTGTTTTTT. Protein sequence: CATSRGTGGFSGELFF.

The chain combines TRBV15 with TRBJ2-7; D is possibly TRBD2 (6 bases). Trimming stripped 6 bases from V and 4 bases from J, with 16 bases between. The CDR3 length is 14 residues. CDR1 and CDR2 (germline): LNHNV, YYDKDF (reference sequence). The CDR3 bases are TGTGCCACCAGTGCCGCCGGGACTTCTTACGAGCAGTACTTC. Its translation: CATSAAGTSYEQYF.

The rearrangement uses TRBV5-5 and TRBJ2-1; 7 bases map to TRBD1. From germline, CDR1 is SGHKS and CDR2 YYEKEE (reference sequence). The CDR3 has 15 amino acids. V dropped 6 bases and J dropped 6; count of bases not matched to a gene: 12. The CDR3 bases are TGTGCCAGCACCCCGGGACAGATCCATATCAATGAGCAGTTCTTC. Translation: CASTPGQIHINEQFF. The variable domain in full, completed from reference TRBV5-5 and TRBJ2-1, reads DAGVTQSPTHLIKTRGQQVTLRCSPISGHKSVSWYQQVLGQGPQFIFQYYEKEERGRGNFPDRFSARQFPNYSSELNVNALLLGDSALYLCASTPGQIHINEQFFGPGTRLTVL.